These 29 T cell receptor beta chains share one sample of origin, sequenced in a study of T cells in localized non-small cell lung cancer (TCRdb year 2020). The library relied on the immunoSEQ multiplex PCR assay. Entries here come from immuneACCESS through TCRdb and include only in-frame sequences with V and J called. Some clones fail to appear in such tables; in the studies checked, an unresolved V gene covers under half of the shortfall, and the cause of the remainder is unknown. Counted in this sample were around 15,000 clones; around 90% of them appeared once. In total, the top ten clones hold approximately 1.2% of the sample. The sequences come from peripheral blood mononuclear cells, collected before any cancer treatment. Receptors were obtained from a woman aged 40 to 75 with stage III lung adenocarcinoma.

The genes are TRBV5-1 and TRBJ2-6, with D hard to call. CDR1 SGHRS and CDR2 YFSETQ come from the germline V gene. The CDR3 loop spans 14 amino acids. V was trimmed by 4 bases and J by 0 bases, leaving 5 bases between them. The CDR3 sequence: CASSTGSGANVLTF. As DNA, the CDR3 is TGCGCCAGCAGCACTGGCTCTGGGGCCAACGTCCTGACTTTC.

The chain carries TRBV6-5 and TRBJ1-6; D may be TRBD1 (6 bases). This CDR3 has 14 residues. V lost 8 bases to trimming and J lost 9 bases, with 17 bases between them. Germline V gives CDR1 MNHEY, CDR2 SVGAGI. DNA for the CDR3: TGTGCCAGCCAACCGGGACAATTCCGTTCACCCCTCCACTTT. Translated, it gives CASQPGQFRSPLHF.

The sample holds a few counts of this clone. The chain links TRBV25-1 to TRBJ2-1; D may be TRBD2 (5 bases). The CDR3 runs 15 residues. Germline V gene data show CDR1 as MGHDK and CDR2 as SYGVNS. The germline V and J ends were trimmed by 2 bases and 7 bases, with 15 bases remaining between them. The CDR3 loop is CASSEGESLRNEQFF. The CDR3 nucleotides read TGTGCCAGCAGTGAAGGGGAGAGTCTGCGAAATGAGCAGTTCTTC.

The CDR3 DNA is TGTGCCAGCAGCTTAGCGGCGTCGAGCTCCTACAATGAGCAGTTCTTC. Encoded protein: CASSLAASSSYNEQFF. This chain links TRBV7-9 with TRBJ2-1; no clear D. Germline lookup yields CDR1 SEHNR and CDR2 FQNEAQ (reference sequence). The CDR3 runs to 16 residues. With 0 bases removed from V and 0 bases from J, the gap between germline ends came to 9 bases. The variable domain in full, completed from reference TRBV7-9 and TRBJ2-1, reads DTGVSQNPRHKITKRGQNVTFRCDPISEHNRLYWYRQTLGQGPEFLTYFQNEAQLEKSRLLSDRFSAERPKGSFSTLEIQRTEQGDSAMYLCASSLAASSSYNEQFFGPGTRLTVL.

This clone showed up just once. J is TRBJ2-2 and V is TRBV5-5, with TRBD1 matching over 11 bases. Germline V CDR1 and CDR2: SGHKS, YYEKEE (reference sequence). V lost 0 bases and J lost 7; bases outside the gene matches: 8. This CDR3 spans 17 amino acids. The CDR3 sequence is CASSLAPDRGQVGELFF. In nucleotides, the CDR3 is TGTGCCAGCAGCTTGGCCCCGGACAGGGGGCAGGTCGGGGAGCTGTTTTTT. Together with reference TRBV5-5 and TRBJ2-2, the CDR3 gives the full variable domain: DAGVTQSPTHLIKTRGQQVTLRCSPISGHKSVSWYQQVLGQGPQFIFQYYEKEERGRGNFPDRFSARQFPNYSSELNVNALLLGDSALYLCASSLAPDRGQVGELFFGEGSRLTVL.

This clone appeared a single time. The chain carries TRBV9 and TRBJ2-4; D not resolved. Trimming took 0 bases from V and 1 from J, leaving 8 bases between them. Germline V lookup: CDR1 SGDLS, CDR2 YYNGEE. This CDR3 has 15 residues. This CDR3 reads CASSVGGGAKNIQYF. CDR3 bases: TGTGCCAGCAGCGTAGGAGGTGGGGCCAAAAACATTCAGTACTTC.

The chain links TRBV20-1 to TRBJ2-1, with D perhaps being TRBD1 or TRBD2 (6 bases each). The CDR3 loop spans 11 amino acids. From germline, CDR1 is DFQATT and CDR2 SNEGSKA (reference sequence). The CDR3 reads CSGAPYNEQFF. The CDR3 DNA reads TGCTCGGGGGCTCCCTACAATGAGCAGTTCTTC.

The chain is built from TRBV2 and TRBJ1-5; D might be TRBD1 (5 bases). This CDR3 is built from 15 residues. Germline V gives CDR1 SNHLY, CDR2 FYNNEI. Deletions cut 5 bases from V and 2 bases from J, with 13 bases between. The CDR3 spells CASSMLDTGNQPQHF. In nucleotides, the CDR3 is TGTGCCAGCAGTATGTTGGACACTGGCAATCAGCCCCAGCATTTT. The full variable domain, in which reference TRBV2 and TRBJ1-5 provide the parts outside the CDR3, is EPEVTQTPSHQVTQMGQEVILRCVPISNHLYFYWYRQILGQKVEFLVSFYNNEISEKSEIFDDQFSVERPDGSNFTLKIRSTKLEDSAMYFCASSMLDTGNQPQHFGDGTRLSIL.

The chain carries TRBV9 and TRBJ2-3; D tentatively reads TRBD1 or TRBD2 (5 bases each). The V gene lost 2 bases and the J gene lost 2 bases, with 12 bases spanning the gap. Germline V lookup: CDR1 SGDLS, CDR2 YYNGEE. The CDR3 spans 15 residues. The CDR3 DNA follows: TGTGCCAGCAGCGTTATCGGGACCCCCACAGATACGCAGTATTTT. Translated, it gives CASSVIGTPTDTQYF. The whole variable domain, remainder taken from reference TRBV9 and TRBJ2-3, is DSGVTQTPKHLITATGQRVTLRCSPRSGDLSVYWYQQSLDQGLQFLIQYYNGEERAKGNILERFSAQQFPDLHSELNLSSLELGDSALYFCASSVIGTPTDTQYFGPGTRLTVL.

V is TRBV7-2 and J is TRBJ1-2; TRBD1 might be the D (5 bases). The CDR3 sequence is 14 residues long. V was pared by 0 bases and J by 5 bases, with 10 bases between. The germline V gene has CDR1 SGHTA and CDR2 FQGNSA. Here the CDR3 reads CASSLAGERYGYTF. The CDR3 bases are TGTGCCAGCAGCTTAGCAGGGGAGCGATATGGCTACACCTTC.

The V gene is TRBV7-9, the J gene TRBJ2-5; either TRBD1 or TRBD2 may supply D (5 bases each). There are 14 residues in the CDR3. Trimming left V 4 bases short and J 3 bases short, with 12 bases between. The V gene's germline CDR1 is SEHNR and CDR2 FQNEAQ (reference sequence). CDR3 in DNA: TGTGCCAGCAGCTCCCTACTAGGGGAAGAGACCCAGTACTTC. Its protein product is CASSSLLGEETQYF.

The V and J genes are TRBV7-3 and TRBJ2-3; TRBD2 is a possible D gene (5 bases). In germline, CDR1 is SGHTA, CDR2 FQGTGA. V was cut by 3 bases and J by 3 bases, with 10 bases left in between. The CDR3 runs 14 residues. CDR3 in amino acids: CASSLATGTDTQYF. CDR3 nucleotide sequence: TGTGCCAGCAGCTTGGCGACGGGGACAGATACGCAGTATTTT.

The chain uses TRBV20-1 and TRBJ1-2; unclear D gene. CDR1 DFQATT and CDR2 SNEGSKA come from the germline V gene (reference sequence). With 2 bases removed from V and 7 bases from J, the gap between germline ends came to 8 bases. There are 11 residues in the CDR3. This CDR3 is CSARTASGYTF. The CDR3 DNA sequence: TGCAGTGCTAGAACGGCCAGTGGCTACACCTTC.

This clone appeared once. This chain links TRBV11-2 with TRBJ2-6; D is undetermined. This CDR3 region has 15 residues. V was pared by 6 bases and J by 4 bases, with 13 bases between. Germline V gene lookup returns CDR1 SGHAT and CDR2 FQNNGV. CDR3 in amino acids: CASSSRGPGANVLTF. CDR3 nucleotide sequence: TGTGCCAGCAGTTCCCGAGGTCCCGGGGCCAACGTCCTGACTTTC.

This chain links TRBV6-6 with TRBJ1-5; the D gene is possibly TRBD1 (5 bases). This CDR3 region has 13 residues. Germline CDR1 and CDR2: MNHNY and SVGAGI (reference sequence). Trimming took 4 bases from V and 4 from J, leaving 8 bases between them. CDR3 nucleotides: TGTGCCAGCAGTTGGGGGGGAAATCAGCCCCAGCATTTT. Its protein is CASSWGGNQPQHF.

This chain uses TRBV6-6 with TRBJ1-3; D is perhaps TRBD1 (5 bases). Germline values: CDR1 MNHNY, CDR2 SVGAGI (reference sequence). The CDR3 extends over 14 amino acids. V was shortened by 2 bases and J by 2 bases, with 7 bases between the two germline ends. CDR3 loop: CASSYAGPGNTIYF. DNA of the CDR3: TGTGCCAGCAGTTACGCAGGGCCTGGAAACACCATATATTTT.

The chain recombines TRBV27 with TRBJ2-2; D ambiguous. Germline V lookup: CDR1 MNHEY, CDR2 SMNVEV (reference sequence). The CDR3 runs 17 residues. With 0 bases removed from V and 2 bases from J, the gap between germline ends came to 13 bases. The chain's CDR3 is CASSLSGRRANTGELFF. For the CDR3, the DNA is TGTGCCAGCAGTTTATCCGGACGGAGAGCTAACACCGGGGAGCTGTTTTTT.

The chain joins TRBV9 to TRBJ2-5; D is unclear. Germline V gene lookup returns CDR1 SGDLS and CDR2 YYNGEE. This CDR3 comprises 14 residues. Trimming took off 0 bases at V and 1 base at J, with 7 bases between the two ends. The CDR3 nucleotides read TGTGCCAGCAGCGTAGGGAACAGCCAAGAGACCCAGTACTTC. It translates to CASSVGNSQETQYF.

About this clone: At one of its ends the junction is not consistent with the germline gene, which may arise from a read error. The chain joins TRBV20-1 to TRBJ2-5; the D is unclear. CDR1 DFQATT and CDR2 SNEGSKA come from the germline V gene (reference sequence). The CDR3 is 10 amino acids. CDR3: CSAGEETQYF. The DNA of the CDR3 is TGCAGTGCTGGAGAAGAGACCCAGTACTTC.

This chain uses TRBV4-2 with TRBJ2-5, with 8 bases that match TRBD2. CDR3 length: 18 residues. Losses at the gene ends were 0 bases for V and 3 bases for J; bases not matched to a gene: 12. The germline gives CDR1 LGHNA, CDR2 YNFKEQ. The DNA of the CDR3 is TGTGCCAGCAGCCAAGATCGTTGGGGACGGGGGGGCGAAGAGACCCAGTACTTC. It yields the protein CASSQDRWGRGGEETQYF.

The rearrangement uses TRBV9 and TRBJ2-5, with TRBD2 identical over 11 bases. The germline V gene encodes CDR1 SGDLS and CDR2 YYNGEE. V shed 0 bases and J 4 bases; nucleotides not matched to a gene: 5. The CDR3 totals 16 residues. The CDR3 DNA reads as TGTGCCAGCAGCGTAGGTAGCGGGGGGGCCCGAGAGACCCAGTACTTC. Amino acids: CASSVGSGGARETQYF.

The chain links TRBV15 to TRBJ2-7; no definite D call. Deletions cut 0 bases from V and 7 bases from J, with 13 bases between. This CDR3 comprises 14 residues. Germline assignment: CDR1 LNHNV and CDR2 YYDKDF (reference sequence). This CDR3 reads CATSRDQISLEQYF. CDR3 sequence (DNA): TGTGCCACCAGCAGAGATCAGATTAGCTTAGAGCAGTACTTC.

The chain couples TRBV27 to TRBJ2-7, with D hard to call. V gave up 3 bases and J gave up 0 bases, with 15 bases separating them. CDR3 size: 16 residues. The germline V gene encodes CDR1 MNHEY and CDR2 SMNVEV (reference sequence). CDR3 DNA sequence: TGTGCCAGCAGTTTCTCCTTATACCTCAGCTCCTACGAGCAGTACTTC. Translation gives CASSFSLYLSSYEQYF.

A single count supports this clone. The chain links TRBV6-5 to TRBJ2-7; D call uncertain. V was shortened by 0 bases and J by 5 bases, with 5 bases between the two germline ends. In germline, CDR1 is MNHEY, CDR2 SVGAGI. There are 12 residues in the CDR3. CDR3 DNA sequence: TGTGCCAGCAGTTACTCCGATAACGAGCAGTACTTC. It is translated as CASSYSDNEQYF.

The V call is TRBV30, the J call TRBJ1-6; no reliable D call. This CDR3 region has 15 residues. CDR1 GTSNPN and CDR2 SVGIG come from the germline V gene (reference sequence). V gave up 4 bases and J gave up 6 bases, with 16 bases separating them. CDR3 amino acids: CAWTPSVWGNSPLHF. CDR3 bases: TGTGCCTGGACCCCGTCCGTCTGGGGTAATTCACCCCTCCACTTT.

The rearrangement links TRBV27 to TRBJ1-2, with 11 bases identical to TRBD1. J was trimmed by 4 bases and V by 5 bases; bases with no gene match: 9. This CDR3 has 16 residues. CDR1 is MNHEY and CDR2 is SMNVEV in the germline V gene (reference sequence). The chain's CDR3 is CASSITGTGGIYGYTF. The CDR3 bases are TGTGCCAGCAGTATAACCGGGACAGGGGGAATCTATGGCTACACCTTC.

The CDR3 sequence is CASSDLGTGNMNTEAFF. CDR3 DNA sequence: TGTGCCAGCAGTGACCTCGGGACAGGGAATATGAACACTGAAGCTTTCTTT. The chain has TRBV25-1 and TRBJ1-1, with 9 nucleotides matching TRBD1. Germline values: CDR1 MGHDK, CDR2 SYGVNS. CDR3 length: 17 amino acids. V was pared by 3 bases and J by 0 bases, with 8 bases of the junction left unmatched.

The chain couples TRBV15 to TRBJ2-3; D perhaps matches TRBD1 (6 bases). The CDR3 extends over 16 amino acids. Per germline, CDR1 LNHNV and CDR2 YYDKDF (reference sequence). V lost 0 bases and J 2 bases, leaving 12 bases between the germline ends. DNA of the CDR3: TGTGCCACCAGCAGAGATAGGACAGTCAACACAGATACGCAGTATTTT. This sequence encodes CATSRDRTVNTDTQYF.

The V and J genes are TRBV19 and TRBJ2-7; possibly TRBD2 for D (5 bases). This CDR3 comprises 13 residues. Trimming shortened V by 4 bases and J by 1 base, and 8 bases separated the two germline ends. Germline CDR1 is LNHDA and CDR2 is SQIVND (reference sequence). The DNA for the CDR3 is TGTGCCAGTAGTAGGCGGGTTTCCTACGAGCAGTACTTC. Protein product: CASSRRVSYEQYF. The complete variable domain, with remaining parts taken from reference TRBV19 and TRBJ2-7, reads DGGITQSPKYLFRKEGQNVTLSCEQNLNHDAMYWYRQDPGQGLRLIYYSQIVNDFQKGDIAEGYSVSREKKESFPLTVTSAQKNPTAFYLCASSRRVSYEQYFGPGTRLTVT.